The 10 T cell receptor beta chains below all came from one sample that was sequenced in a study of blood T cell repertoires in COVID-19. Clones were read by immunoSEQ multiplex PCR, and TCRdb kept only the in-frame ones, dropping some. The data hold about 280,000 clones, with 88% observed a single time. Sequenced material: peripheral blood. The origin of the receptors is a man younger than 30 with active or convalescent COVID-19.

The V and J genes are TRBV19 and TRBJ1-5; D not certain. The V gene's germline CDR1 is LNHDA and CDR2 SQIVND (reference sequence). CDR3 length: 13 residues. The V and J ends lost 5 bases and 5 bases respectively, with 10 bases between them. The CDR3 region is CASSPDLYQPQHF. DNA of the CDR3: TGTGCCAGTAGTCCAGATTTGTATCAGCCCCAGCATTTT.

The chain uses TRBV4-1 and TRBJ1-1; the match to TRBD1 covers 7 bases. The junction had 5 bases not matched to a gene; V was cut back by 3 bases and J by 1 base. Germline V gene data show CDR1 as MGHRA and CDR2 as YSYEKL. The CDR3 length is 15 residues. The CDR3 sequence is CASSHHRGENTEAFF. In DNA form, the CDR3 reads TGCGCCAGCAGCCACCACAGGGGCGAGAACACTGAAGCTTTCTTT.

The chain links TRBV19 to TRBJ2-7, with D uncertain. Germline V gene data show CDR1 as LNHDA and CDR2 as SQIVND (reference sequence). The CDR3 has 13 residues. Trimming stripped 11 bases from V and 0 bases from J, with 14 bases between. The CDR3 region is CASKARSSYEQYF. DNA for the CDR3: TGTGCCTCAAAAGCTAGGAGCTCCTACGAGCAGTACTTC.

J is TRBJ2-4 and V is TRBV3-1 (or the pseudogene TRBV3-2), with a possible D match to TRBD1 (6 bases). This CDR3 has 15 residues. Germline assignment: CDR1 LGHDT and CDR2 YNNKEL (reference sequence). V shed 4 bases and J shed 0 bases, with 10 bases lying between them. The CDR3 DNA sequence: TGTGCCAGCAGCCGAATGGACAGAGCCAAAAACATTCAGTACTTC. Encoded protein: CASSRMDRAKNIQYF.

The chain uses TRBV12-3 or TRBV12-4 and TRBJ1-2; TRBD1 might be the D (5 bases). The CDR3 loop spans 12 amino acids. V was shortened by 5 bases and J by 8 bases, with 12 bases between the two germline ends. The CDR3 DNA sequence: TGTGCCAGCAGTCCTTTGACAGCGGGCTACACCTTC. Amino acid sequence: CASSPLTAGYTF.

V and J are TRBV7-7 and TRBJ2-5; 7 nucleotides line up with TRBD2. The CDR3 is 14 amino acids. The V and J ends lost 5 bases and 5 bases, in that order; junction bases with no gene match: 8. The germline CDR1 and CDR2 sequences are SSHAT and FNYEAQ (reference sequence). CDR3 nucleotides: TGTGCCAGCAGCCCCGCGGGGGTTGGGGAGACCCAGTACTTC. It is translated as CASSPAGVGETQYF.

The rearrangement links TRBV6-6 to TRBJ1-1; a weak D match, TRBD1 (6 bases). The germline gives CDR1 MNHNY, CDR2 SVGAGI (reference sequence). The CDR3 sequence is 11 residues long. The V gene lost 7 bases and the J gene lost 7 bases, with 10 bases spanning the gap. The CDR3 nucleotides are TGTGCCAGCAACCAGGGGATTGAAGCTTTCTTT. Protein sequence: CASNQGIEAFF.

This clone has only a few counts. The chain has TRBV13 and TRBJ1-2; D is perhaps TRBD1 (5 bases). V gave up 5 bases and J gave up 3 bases, with 13 bases separating them. The CDR3 runs 14 residues. Germline V gives CDR1 PRHDT, CDR2 FYEKMQ (reference sequence). CDR3 residues: CASSQRSRDYGYTF. The CDR3 coding sequence is TGTGCCAGCAGCCAGAGGTCCAGGGACTATGGCTACACCTTC. Full variable domain (outside the CDR3, taken from reference TRBV13 and TRBJ1-2): AAGVIQSPRHLIKEKRETATLKCYPIPRHDTVYWYQQGPGQDPQFLISFYEKMQSDKGSIPDRFSAQQFSDYHSELNMSSLELGDSALYFCASSQRSRDYGYTFGSGTRLTVV.

This chain joins TRBV27 and TRBJ1-2; no firm D call. V was clipped by 3 bases and J by 8 bases, with 19 bases between them. The CDR3 spans 15 residues. The germline gives CDR1 MNHEY, CDR2 SMNVEV (reference sequence). CDR3 region: CASSFGGLPDGGYTF. The CDR3, as DNA: TGTGCCAGCAGTTTTGGAGGGCTCCCCGATGGGGGCTACACCTTC.

This chain joins TRBV9 and TRBJ2-7, with 13 bases that match TRBD2. This CDR3 has 16 amino acids. V lost 0 bases and J lost 2; bases outside the gene matches: 2. Germline-derived CDR1 and CDR2 are SGDLS and YYNGEE. CDR3 bases: TGTGCCAGCAGCGTAGCCGGGACTAGCGGGACCTACGAGCAGTACTTC. This sequence encodes CASSVAGTSGTYEQYF.